A single sample is the source of the 18 T cell receptor beta chains below, sequenced in a study of T cells in Graves' hyperthyroidism and ophthalmopathy. The source material, RNA transcripts, was used to amplify TCR beta CDR3 regions. The TCR CDR3 was amplified in a first-round RT-PCR using the HTBI primer set. TCRdb reprocessed the multiplex PCR reads with MiXCR, giving one entry per CDR3 protein. The profile shows about 360,000 distinct CDR3 sequences, less than 15% of them singletons. Sequenced: blood. These receptors originate from a woman between 18 and 30 years old with Graves' hyperthyroidism.

The V call is TRBV7-2, the J call TRBJ2-5, with unresolved D. This CDR3 region has 14 residues. Germline CDR1 and CDR2: SGHTA and FQGNSA. V was shortened by 5 bases and J by 5 bases, with 15 bases between the two germline ends. CDR3 region: CASSLAAPRETQYF. DNA of the CDR3: TGTGCCAGCAGCCTGGCGGCCCCCCGGGAGACCCAGTACTTC.

This clonotype has a count of ten or more. The chain carries TRBV6-1 and TRBJ2-7, with D possibly called TRBD1 or TRBD2 (5 bases each). This CDR3 has 13 amino acids. Trimming left V 4 bases short and J 2 bases short, with 9 bases between. From germline, CDR1 is MNHNS and CDR2 SASEGT. This chain's CDR3 is CASSAGTTYEQYF. CDR3 nucleotides: TGTGCCAGCAGTGCAGGGACGACCTACGAGCAGTACTTC.

This clonotype was found a few times. The genes are TRBV6-1 and TRBJ1-2; D gene ambiguous. CDR1 and CDR2 (germline): MNHNS, SASEGT. Trimming left V 5 bases short and J 0 bases short, with 13 bases between. The CDR3 extends over 15 amino acids. CDR3 DNA sequence: TGTGCCAGCAGTTCTACGGACGGTACTAACTATGGCTACACCTTC. Encoded protein: CASSSTDGTNYGYTF.

The chain is built from TRBV7-9 and TRBJ2-1; TRBD2 aligns across 7 bases. From germline, CDR1 is SEHNR and CDR2 FQNEAQ (reference sequence). This CDR3 spans 15 amino acids. The ends lost 1 base at V and 3 bases at J; junction bases unmatched: 3. This CDR3 is CASSLVASGYNEQFF. CDR3 in DNA: TGTGCCAGCAGCTTAGTTGCTAGCGGCTACAATGAGCAGTTCTTC.

The chain is built from TRBV19 and TRBJ1-1; 12 bases agree with TRBD1. The germline V gene encodes CDR1 LNHDA and CDR2 SQIVND (reference sequence). Losses at the gene ends were 10 bases for V and 7 bases for J; bases not matched to a gene: 7. This CDR3 contains 13 residues. The CDR3 region has the DNA TGTGCCACCGGGGACAGGGGGCATGGTGAAGCTTTCTTT. As protein: CATGDRGHGEAFF.

This clonotype was seen more than once but under ten times. In DNA, the CDR3 is TGTGCCAGCAGCGCGGACTACAGGGGGCGGATTTCACCCCTCCACTTT. Translating it yields CASSADYRGRISPLHF. This sequence joins TRBV7-9 and TRBJ1-6, with 9 nucleotides matching TRBD1. Germline V lookup: CDR1 SEHNR, CDR2 FQNEAQ (reference sequence). This CDR3 contains 16 residues. With V trimmed by 5 bases and J by 9 bases, 11 bases remained unmatched.

A few counts support this clonotype. CDR3 sequence (DNA): TGCAGTGCTAGAGGCCGGGATGTAAACTCTGGAAACACCATATATTTT. Translated: CSARGRDVNSGNTIYF. This chain connects TRBV20-1 to TRBJ1-3; D not certain. Germline V gives CDR1 DFQATT, CDR2 SNEGSKA (reference sequence). CDR3 length equals 16 residues. Trimming took 1 base from V and 0 from J, leaving 13 bases between them.

There are a few counts of this clonotype. This chain connects TRBV6-1 to TRBJ2-1; 10 bases agree with TRBD2. Germline loops: CDR1 MNHNS, CDR2 SASEGT. The CDR3 is 15 residues long. Germline trimming cut 4 bases from V and 4 bases from J; bases unmatched to any gene: 4. DNA for the CDR3: TGTGCCAGCAGTGTAGCGGGGGGCCCTTACAATGAGCAGTTCTTC. It translates to CASSVAGGPYNEQFF.

This clonotype was recorded a few times. DNA for the CDR3: TGTGCCAGCAGTTTAGGGACCGGGTCTGGGGAGCTGTTTTTT. Amino acids: CASSLGTGSGELFF. This chain joins TRBV27 and TRBJ2-2; D might be TRBD1 or TRBD2, each matching 5 bases. The CDR3 sequence is 14 residues long. V dropped 2 bases and J dropped 8 bases, with 12 bases sitting between them. Per germline, CDR1 MNHEY and CDR2 SMNVEV (reference sequence).

There are a few counts of this clonotype. J is TRBJ1-2 and V is TRBV15; D unclear. The V end lost 4 bases, the J end lost 8 bases, and 11 bases lay between the germline ends. The CDR3 extends over 12 amino acids. Germline lookup yields CDR1 LNHNV and CDR2 YYDKDF (reference sequence). The CDR3 loop reads CATSILLGGYTF. CDR3 nucleotide sequence: TGTGCCACCAGCATTTTATTGGGAGGCTACACCTTC.

J is TRBJ1-1 and V is TRBV19; TRBD1 is a possible D gene (6 bases). The CDR3 covers 13 residues. Germline CDR1 reads LNHDA; CDR2 reads SQIVND (reference sequence). V lost 11 bases and J lost 3, with 16 bases in between. For the CDR3, the DNA is TGTGCCGCGGCACAGGGTCGGGACACTGAAGCTTTCTTT. Its translation is CAAAQGRDTEAFF.

This clonotype has a count of ten or more. The V gene is TRBV6-1, the J gene TRBJ2-7; D is undetermined. Between the trimmed V and J ends, which lost 8 bases and 5 bases, there was a span of 16 bases. The CDR3 is made up of 13 amino acids. Germline CDR1 is MNHNS and CDR2 is SASEGT. CDR3 coding DNA: TGTGCCAGCTACAATTTGCTTGGGGACGAGCAGTACTTC. It specifies CASYNLLGDEQYF.

Turning to this clonotype: A much larger clone lies a single base off, so this may be a read error. This sequence joins TRBV7-2 and TRBJ1-1; possibly TRBD1 for D (6 bases). Between the trimmed V and J ends, which lost 0 bases and 6 bases, there was a span of 14 bases. CDR1 is SGHTA and CDR2 is FQGNSA in the germline V gene. CDR3 size: 15 residues. For the CDR3, the DNA is TGTGCCAGCAGCTTAGCCATACAGGGTTTCGCTGAAGCTTTCTTT. This gives the protein CASSLAIQGFAEAFF.

About this clonotype: A much larger clone sits a single nucleotide away, making a read error possible. The chain recombines TRBV18 with TRBJ1-2, with no clear D. The CDR3 is 14 amino acids. The V gene's germline CDR1 is KGHSH and CDR2 LQKENI. CDR3 DNA sequence: TGTGTCAGCTCACCACAAGGCGGGGACTATGGCTACACCTTC. This sequence encodes CVSSPQGGDYGYTF.

This clonotype was detected many times. The chain uses TRBV7-2 and TRBJ2-5; D ambiguous. CDR1 is SGHTA and CDR2 is FQGNSA in the germline V gene. The CDR3 totals 14 residues. V lost 5 bases to trimming and J lost 2 bases, with 12 bases between them. The CDR3 loop is CASSSSLAQETQYF. The CDR3, as DNA: TGTGCCAGCAGCAGTAGCCTCGCACAAGAGACCCAGTACTTC.

Comment on this clonotype: A much larger clone is a single base away; this may be a read error. The chain combines TRBV6-1 with TRBJ1-2, with 7 bases that match TRBD1. Trimming took 4 bases from V and 6 from J; bases not matched to a gene: 5. Per the germline V gene, CDR1 is MNHNS and CDR2 is SASEGT. The CDR3 has 13 amino acids. In DNA form, the CDR3 reads TGTGCCAGCAGTGGACAGGGTCTAAATGGCTACACCTTC. Encoded protein: CASSGQGLNGYTF.

The chain couples TRBV7-6 to TRBJ2-1; D tentatively fits TRBD1 or TRBD2 (5 bases each). Germline CDR1 reads SGHVS; CDR2 reads FNYEAQ. CDR3 size: 14 residues. V lost 1 base and J 7 bases, leaving 11 bases between the germline ends. The CDR3 nucleotides read TGTGCCAGCAGCTTAGGGGGGAGTTCTAATGAGCAGTTCTTC. This translates into CASSLGGSSNEQFF.

This clonotype was seen at least ten times. The V gene is TRBV28, the J gene TRBJ1-1; possible D gene TRBD1, 5 bases. The V end was cut by 1 base, the J end by 5 bases, with 14 bases between. Germline CDR1 is MDHEN and CDR2 is SYDVKM. The CDR3 runs to 15 residues. CDR3 DNA sequence: TGTGCCAGCAGTTTATCGGACACCGCGAGGACTGAAGCTTTCTTT. Its protein is CASSLSDTARTEAFF.